The 26 T cell receptor beta chains below come from one sample, sequenced in a study of blood T cell repertoires in COVID-19 (dated by TCRdb to 2018 to 2020). The protocol used for the library was the immunoSEQ multiplex PCR assay. The table was pulled from immuneACCESS by TCRdb, which kept in-frame rearrangements only. Such tables lose some clones; where checked, under half of the loss comes from unresolved V genes, and the rest has no known cause. A total of 120,000 or so clones appear in this sample, 80% to 90% of them only once. The biggest ten clones account for 5.5% to 6% of the sample. Sequencing used peripheral blood. These receptors came from a man at least 80 years old with active or convalescent COVID-19.

The V gene is TRBV3-1 (or the pseudogene TRBV3-2), the J gene TRBJ1-6, with a tentative D call TRBD1 (6 bases). This CDR3 is 14 amino acids long. V was clipped by 4 bases and J by 3 bases, with 7 bases between them. Germline V gene data show CDR1 as LGHDT and CDR2 as YNNKEL (reference sequence). CDR3 in DNA: TGTGCCAGCAGCCCGACAGGCTATAATTCACCCCTCCACTTT. Translated, it gives CASSPTGYNSPLHF.

CDR3 bases: TGTGCCATCAGGACGGACAGGACGGAAGGCTACACCTTC. This gives the protein CAIRTDRTEGYTF. J is TRBJ1-2 and V is TRBV10-3; 7 bases match TRBD1. V lost 6 bases and J lost 8; bases outside the gene matches: 9. Germline lookup yields CDR1 ENHRY and CDR2 SYGVKD. This CDR3 is 13 amino acids long.

The chain joins TRBV12-3 or TRBV12-4 to TRBJ1-2, with D perhaps TRBD1 (6 bases). Trimming cost V 6 bases and J 6 bases, with 14 bases left between them. CDR3 length equals 13 residues. For the CDR3, the DNA is TGTGCCAGCAGGACCCAGGGGCGAAATGGCTACACCTTC. It is translated as CASRTQGRNGYTF.

The chain uses TRBV29-1 and TRBJ2-7; 7 nucleotides match TRBD1. This CDR3 comprises 14 residues. The trim removed 4 bases at V and 4 bases at J, leaving 10 bases unmatched. Germline CDR1 SQVTM, CDR2 ANQGSEA. The CDR3 sequence is CSVVPDRDPYEQYF. Written as DNA, the CDR3 is TGCAGCGTTGTCCCCGACAGGGACCCTTACGAGCAGTACTTC.

A word on this clone: Within the sample, other DNA sequences also encode this same CDR3. This rearrangement joins TRBV7-8 to TRBJ2-3, with 12 bases that match TRBD1. V was clipped by 4 bases and J by 0 bases; unmatched bases: 2. The length of the CDR3 is 16 residues. From germline, CDR1 is SGHVS and CDR2 FQNEAQ. The CDR3 nucleotides are TGTGCCAGCAGCTCGGGACAGGGGGCAAGCACAGATACGCAGTATTTT. This translates into CASSSGQGASTDTQYF.

The genes are TRBV5-8 and TRBJ1-1; TRBD1 is a possible D gene (6 bases). CDR1 SGHTS and CDR2 YDEGEE come from the germline V gene. The ends were cut back, 4 bases at V and 11 bases at J, with 12 bases in the middle. This CDR3 contains 11 residues. The CDR3 sequence is CASSLQGPAFF. The DNA of the CDR3 is TGTGCCAGCAGCCTACAGGGTCCGGCTTTCTTT.

The chain is built from TRBV15 and TRBJ1-5; no firm D call. This CDR3 contains 12 residues. The germline V gene has CDR1 LNHNV and CDR2 YYDKDF (reference sequence). V was trimmed by 0 bases and J by 12 bases, leaving 9 bases between them. This chain's CDR3 is CATSRDEGRQHF. Here the CDR3 DNA reads TGTGCCACCAGCAGAGATGAGGGCCGCCAGCATTTT.

The chain links TRBV5-6 to TRBJ2-3, with D maybe TRBD2 (8 bases). CDR1 and CDR2 from the germline V gene are SGHDT and YYEEEE. The CDR3 sequence is 16 residues long. V lost 0 bases, J lost 6 bases, and 17 bases lay in between. The DNA for the CDR3 is TGTGCCAGCAGCTTGGCCGGGAGGGGGCGCATGGATACGCAGTATTTT. As protein: CASSLAGRGRMDTQYF.

The chain employs TRBV5-1 and TRBJ1-2; D is uncertain. This CDR3 is 13 amino acids long. Per germline, CDR1 SGHRS and CDR2 YFSETQ. With 0 bases removed from V and 2 bases from J, the gap between germline ends came to 5 bases. CDR3 sequence reads: CASSLVPNYGYTF. In DNA form, the CDR3 reads TGCGCCAGCAGCTTGGTCCCGAACTATGGCTACACCTTC.

The rearrangement uses TRBV5-1 and TRBJ1-2; no firm D call. This CDR3 has 17 residues. Germline V gives CDR1 SGHRS, CDR2 YFSETQ. V was clipped by 4 bases and J by 1 base, with 20 bases between them. The CDR3 DNA reads TGCGCCAGCAGCCACTCTATAGACAACTCTGATAACTATGGCTACACCTTC. It translates to CASSHSIDNSDNYGYTF.

The V gene is TRBV30, the J gene TRBJ2-5, with D perhaps matching TRBD1 (5 bases). The CDR3 length is 15 residues. Trimming cost V 4 bases and J 1 base, with 16 bases left between them. The germline V gene encodes CDR1 GTSNPN and CDR2 SVGIG (reference sequence). The CDR3 sequence is CAWTRQLSPQETQYF. The DNA for the CDR3 is TGTGCCTGGACCCGACAGTTAAGCCCCCAAGAGACCCAGTACTTC. Using reference TRBV30 and TRBJ2-5 for the parts outside the CDR3, the full variable domain is SQTIHQWPATLVQPVGSPLSLECTVEGTSNPNLYWYRQAAGRGLQLLFYSVGIGQISSEVPQNLSASRPQDRQFILSSKKLLLSDSGFYLCAWTRQLSPQETQYFGPGTRLLVL.

The chain couples TRBV2 to TRBJ2-2; D call uncertain. The CDR3 is made up of 16 amino acids. CDR1 is SNHLY and CDR2 is FYNNEI in the germline V gene. Trimming removed 5 bases from V and 3 bases from J, with 16 bases in between. For the CDR3, the DNA is TGTGCCAGCAGTCAAGGGCAGGTATCATACACCGGGGAGCTGTTTTTT. Translated, it gives CASSQGQVSYTGELFF.

The V and J genes are TRBV9 and TRBJ2-3; 10 bases are shared with TRBD2. Trimming removed 3 bases from V and 2 bases from J; junction bases left unmatched: 6. Germline CDR1 SGDLS, CDR2 YYNGEE. This CDR3 spans 16 amino acids. DNA of the CDR3: TGTGCCAGCAGCGCCCTAGCGGGGGCGACCACAGATACGCAGTATTTT. It yields the protein CASSALAGATTDTQYF.

The J gene is TRBJ2-3, the V gene TRBV9, with 10 bases identical to TRBD2. The J segment lost 2 bases and the V segment lost 3 bases, leaving 6 bases of the junction unmatched. Germline CDR1 SGDLS, CDR2 YYNGEE. CDR3 length equals 16 residues. The CDR3 bases are TGTGCCAGCAGCGCGCTAGCGGGGGTGCTCACAGATACGCAGTATTTT. It codes for CASSALAGVLTDTQYF.

The rearrangement uses TRBV28 and TRBJ1-5, with D possibly being TRBD1 (5 bases). Germline loops: CDR1 MDHEN, CDR2 SYDVKM. The CDR3 length is 13 residues. V was pared by 10 bases and J by 7 bases, with 17 bases between. The CDR3 DNA reads TGTGCCACTCTTGGACCCGGGGGGCAGCCCCAGCATTTT. Amino acid sequence: CATLGPGGQPQHF.

This chain joins TRBV18 and TRBJ2-2; D possibly corresponds to TRBD1 (6 bases). V lost 6 bases to trimming and J lost 1 base, with 9 bases between them. Per the germline V gene, CDR1 is KGHSH and CDR2 is LQKENI. This CDR3 spans 14 amino acids. DNA for the CDR3: TGTGCCAGCTCGACACAGGGGAACACCGGGGAGCTGTTTTTT. This encodes CASSTQGNTGELFF.

The chain combines TRBV6-5 with TRBJ1-2; a possible D gene is TRBD1 (6 bases). Trimming stripped 10 bases from V and 3 bases from J, with 21 bases between. This CDR3 is built from 15 residues. Per germline, CDR1 MNHEY and CDR2 SVGAGI. The CDR3 loop is CAIQRGGWGDYGYTF. The DNA for the CDR3 is TGTGCCATTCAGAGGGGGGGCTGGGGAGACTATGGCTACACCTTC.

The V call is TRBV27, the J call TRBJ2-7; 8 nucleotides line up with TRBD2. CDR1 is MNHEY, CDR2 SMNVEV, per germline (reference sequence). The CDR3 contains 17 residues. V dropped 6 bases and J dropped 2; count of bases not matched to a gene: 15. This CDR3 reads CASSLGVWTGGTYEQYF. CDR3 nucleotide sequence: TGTGCCAGCAGCCTAGGGGTTTGGACGGGGGGGACCTACGAGCAGTACTTC.

The chain couples TRBV7-8 to TRBJ1-2; TRBD1 matches at 8 bases. This CDR3 contains 14 residues. Germline CDR1 and CDR2: SGHVS and FQNEAQ. Germline trimming cut 3 bases from V and 3 bases from J; bases unmatched to any gene: 3. The DNA for the CDR3 is TGTGCCAGCAGCTTTCAACAGGGGGACTATGGCTACACCTTC. Amino acid sequence: CASSFQQGDYGYTF.

The chain carries TRBV30 and TRBJ2-1, with 10 bases aligning to TRBD2. This CDR3 has 12 amino acids. Trimming at V came to 5 bases and at J to 9 bases, leaving 4 bases not matched to a gene. Germline lookup yields CDR1 GTSNPN and CDR2 SVGIG (reference sequence). The CDR3 DNA follows: TGTGCCTGGGAGCGGGGGGGAAGTGAGCAGTTCTTC. It is translated as CAWERGGSEQFF.

The rearrangement joins TRBV11-3 to TRBJ2-3, with 9 bases matching TRBD1. CDR3 length: 13 amino acids. Germline V gene data show CDR1 as SGHNT and CDR2 as YENEEA. V lost 6 bases and J lost 5; bases outside the gene matches: 3. CDR3: CASSLTGGDTQYF. The CDR3 nucleotides are TGTGCCAGCAGTCTGACAGGGGGAGATACGCAGTATTTT.

The rearrangement joins TRBV27 to TRBJ2-5; a possible D gene is TRBD1 (5 bases). The V end lost 11 bases, the J end lost 7 bases, and 20 bases lay between the germline ends. This CDR3 has 13 residues. From germline, CDR1 is MNHEY and CDR2 SMNVEV (reference sequence). The DNA for the CDR3 is TGTGCCTCCAGGGTCAGCCAAGTCGGGACCCAGTACTTC. It is translated as CASRVSQVGTQYF.

The chain uses TRBV9 and TRBJ1-1; D unresolved. The V end lost 2 bases, the J end lost 1 base, and 9 bases lay between the germline ends. CDR1 and CDR2 (germline): SGDLS, YYNGEE. The CDR3 is 14 amino acids. DNA of the CDR3: TGTGCCAGCAGCGTGACAACAGCGAACACTGAAGCTTTCTTT. Its protein product is CASSVTTANTEAFF.

The V gene is TRBV7-9, the J gene TRBJ2-7; TRBD1 aligns across 8 bases. V lost 3 bases to trimming and J lost 2 bases; unmatched junction nucleotides: 3. Germline V lookup: CDR1 SEHNR, CDR2 FQNEAQ (reference sequence). The CDR3 has 14 amino acids. The CDR3 is CASSFGQGTYEQYF. In DNA, the CDR3 is TGTGCCAGCAGCTTCGGACAGGGTACCTACGAGCAGTACTTC.

This clone showed up just once. V gene TRBV7-9 combines with J gene TRBJ2-7, with 8 bases matching TRBD2. Germline CDR1 is SEHNR and CDR2 is FQNEAQ (reference sequence). The CDR3 is made up of 15 amino acids. The V gene end was trimmed by 1 base and the J gene end by 5 bases; junction bases not matched to a gene: 7. In DNA, the CDR3 is TGTGCCAGCAGCTTAGAAGCGGGGGCAAGGAACGAGCAGTACTTC. It is translated as CASSLEAGARNEQYF.

This clone has only one observation. The CDR3 DNA follows: TGTGCCAGCAGCTTAGCACAGTCTCCCGGCGAGCAGTACTTC. Protein product: CASSLAQSPGEQYF. This sequence joins TRBV7-8 and TRBJ2-7; D remains ambiguous. Trimming took 0 bases from V and 6 from J, leaving 12 bases between them. The germline CDR1 and CDR2 sequences are SGHVS and FQNEAQ. This CDR3 has 14 residues.